The present T cell receptor beta chain was sequenced within a study of T cell responses to AZD1222 COVID-19 vaccine. Only in-frame clones appear in the TCRdb table, and some are missing; sequencing was by immunoSEQ multiplex PCR. This sample has about 120,000 clones, with roughly 89% found just once. Worth noting for this clone: Its antigen is unidentified.

The V gene's germline CDR1 is MGHDK and CDR2 SYGVNS. The ends were cut back, 1 base at V and 8 bases at J, with 14 bases in the middle. This CDR3 spans 15 amino acids. Study results and caveats: At baseline, just five to seven AZD1222 recipients tested seropositive. Per reports, nearly half of all spike-specific TCRs target regions that are unmutated in variants.

The sequence derives from an adult in good health. The input for sequencing was peripheral blood, taken on day 0 of AZD1222 vaccination. This chain links TRBV25-1 with TRBJ1-4; tentatively, D is TRBD1 (5 bases). The CDR3: CASSEFDSGAEKLFF. DNA for the CDR3: TGTGCCAGCAGTGAATTCGACAGCGGAGCGGAAAAACTGTTTTTT. The whole variable domain, filled in from reference TRBV25-1 and TRBJ1-4, reads EADIYQTPRYLVIGTGKKITLECSQTMGHDKMYWYQQDPGMELHLIHYSYGVNSTEKGDLSSESTVSRIRTEHFPLTLESARPSHTSQYLCASSEFDSGAEKLFFGSGTQLSVL.